This T cell receptor (beta chain) originates from a study of control samples from healthy donors and cancer patients. V was pared by 0 bases and J by 0 bases, with 6 bases between. Germline CDR1 is MGHRA and CDR2 is YSYEKL. The CDR3 spans 14 residues. Some clones are missing from TCRdb's copy, which holds only in-frame ones; the method was immunoSEQ multiplex PCR. The sample has about 80,000 clones, about nine tenths seen once. Sequencing was performed on blood. The chain combines TRBV4-1 with TRBJ2-7; D might be TRBD2 (5 bases). This receptor was taken from a man in his fifties in good health. The CDR3 loop is CASSQEGSSYEQYF. DNA of the CDR3: TGCGCCAGCAGCCAAGAAGGGAGCTCCTACGAGCAGTACTTC.